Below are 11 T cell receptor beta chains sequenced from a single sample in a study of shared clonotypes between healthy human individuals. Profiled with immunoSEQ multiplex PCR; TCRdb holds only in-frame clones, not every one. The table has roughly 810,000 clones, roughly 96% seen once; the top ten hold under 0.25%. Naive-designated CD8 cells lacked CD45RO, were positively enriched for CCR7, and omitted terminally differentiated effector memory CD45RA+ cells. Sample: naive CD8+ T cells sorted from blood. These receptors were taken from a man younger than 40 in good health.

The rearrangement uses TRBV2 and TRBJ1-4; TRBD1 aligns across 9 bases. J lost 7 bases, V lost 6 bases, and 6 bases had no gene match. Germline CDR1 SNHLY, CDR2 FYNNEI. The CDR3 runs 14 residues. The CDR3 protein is CASSGDRGSEKLFF. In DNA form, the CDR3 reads TGTGCCAGCAGCGGCGACAGGGGGAGTGAAAAACTGTTTTTT.

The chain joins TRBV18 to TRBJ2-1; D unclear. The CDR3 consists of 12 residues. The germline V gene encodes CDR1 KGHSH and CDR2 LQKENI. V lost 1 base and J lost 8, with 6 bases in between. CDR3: CASSPQDYEQFF. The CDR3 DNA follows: TGTGCCAGCTCACCACAGGATTATGAGCAGTTCTTC. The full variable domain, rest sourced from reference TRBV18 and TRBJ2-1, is NAGVMQNPRHLVRRRGQEARLRCSPMKGHSHVYWYRQLPEEGLKFMVYLQKENIIDESGMPKERFSAEFPKEGPSILRIQQVVRGDSAAYFCASSPQDYEQFFGPGTRLTVL.

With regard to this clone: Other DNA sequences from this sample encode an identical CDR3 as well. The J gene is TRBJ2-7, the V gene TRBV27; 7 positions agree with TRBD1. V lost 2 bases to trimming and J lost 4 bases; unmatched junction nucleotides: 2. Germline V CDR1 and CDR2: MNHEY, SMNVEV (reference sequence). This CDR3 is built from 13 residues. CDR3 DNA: TGTGCCAGCAGTTTAACAGGGGCTTACGAGCAGTACTTC. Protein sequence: CASSLTGAYEQYF.

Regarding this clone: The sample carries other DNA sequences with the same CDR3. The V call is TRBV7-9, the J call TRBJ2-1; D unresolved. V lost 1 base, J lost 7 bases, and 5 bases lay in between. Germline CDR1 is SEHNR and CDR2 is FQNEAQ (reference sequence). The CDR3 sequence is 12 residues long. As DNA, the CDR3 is TGTGCCAGCAGCTTAGGGCGGAATGAGCAGTTCTTC. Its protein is CASSLGRNEQFF.

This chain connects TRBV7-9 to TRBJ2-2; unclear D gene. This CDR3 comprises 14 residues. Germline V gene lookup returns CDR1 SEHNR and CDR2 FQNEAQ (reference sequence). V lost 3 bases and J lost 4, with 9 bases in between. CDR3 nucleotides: TGTGCCAGCAGCTTGCAGGAGTTCACCGGGGAGCTGTTTTTT. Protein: CASSLQEFTGELFF.

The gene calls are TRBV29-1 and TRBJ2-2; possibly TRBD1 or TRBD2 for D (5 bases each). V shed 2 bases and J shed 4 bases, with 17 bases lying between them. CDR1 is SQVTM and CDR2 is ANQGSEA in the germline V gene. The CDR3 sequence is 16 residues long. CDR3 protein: CSVEQGPVIGTGELFF. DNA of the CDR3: TGCAGCGTTGAACAGGGACCGGTAATAGGCACCGGGGAGCTGTTTTTT.

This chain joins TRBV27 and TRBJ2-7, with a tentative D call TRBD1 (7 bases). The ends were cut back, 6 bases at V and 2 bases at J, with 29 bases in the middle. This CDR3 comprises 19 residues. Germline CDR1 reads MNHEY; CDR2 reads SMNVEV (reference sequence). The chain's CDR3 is CASSLRTGVGGQLPYEQYF. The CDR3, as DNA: TGTGCCAGCAGCTTGAGAACCGGGGTCGGGGGACAGCTCCCCTACGAGCAGTACTTC.

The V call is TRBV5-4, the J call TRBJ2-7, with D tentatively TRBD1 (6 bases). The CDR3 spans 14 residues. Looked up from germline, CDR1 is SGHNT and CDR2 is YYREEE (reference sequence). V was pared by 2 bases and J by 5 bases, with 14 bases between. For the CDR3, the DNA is TGTGCCAGCAGCTTACAGGGCAGGGTACACGAGCAGTACTTC. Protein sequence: CASSLQGRVHEQYF.

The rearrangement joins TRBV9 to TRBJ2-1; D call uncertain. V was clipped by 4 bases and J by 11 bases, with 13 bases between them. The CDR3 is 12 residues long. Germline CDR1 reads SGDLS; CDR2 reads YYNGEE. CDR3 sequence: CASSPSVAKQFF. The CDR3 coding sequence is TGTGCCAGCAGCCCCAGTGTGGCGAAGCAGTTCTTC.

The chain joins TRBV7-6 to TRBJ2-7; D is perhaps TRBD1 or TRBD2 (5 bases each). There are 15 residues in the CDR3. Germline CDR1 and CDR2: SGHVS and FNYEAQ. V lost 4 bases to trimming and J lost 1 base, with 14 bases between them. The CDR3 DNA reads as TGTGCCAGCAGCTCTCCAGGGACCTCATCCTACGAGCAGTACTTC. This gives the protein CASSSPGTSSYEQYF.

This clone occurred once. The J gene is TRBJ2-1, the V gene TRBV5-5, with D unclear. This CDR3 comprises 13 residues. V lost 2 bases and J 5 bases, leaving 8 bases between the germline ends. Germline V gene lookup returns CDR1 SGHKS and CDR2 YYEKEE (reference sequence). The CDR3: CASSLMVDNEQFF. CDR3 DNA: TGTGCCAGCAGCTTAATGGTGGACAATGAGCAGTTCTTC.